This T cell receptor (beta chain) comes out of a study of blood T cell repertoires in COVID-19. Study as a whole: The United States, Italy and Spain provided the acute and convalescent COVID-19 samples. Nucleic acid was either cDNA or gDNA, and it came from T cells, B-cell-depleted T cells, or PBMCs.

This clone has only a few counts. This CDR3 contains 17 residues. V lost 0 bases to trimming and J lost 7 bases; unmatched junction nucleotides: 11. Per germline, CDR1 LGHDT and CDR2 YNNKEL (reference sequence). Original analysis: By means of reference gene primer amplification, nucleated cell counts were estimated. Generated by immunoSEQ multiplex PCR, the TCRdb table keeps only in-frame clones and is missing some. V, J and clone size were drawn from that table, and D and trimming were deduced from the DNA. There are roughly 64,000 clones in the sample; roughly 84% occur only once, and about 6% lies in the top ten.

The rearrangement uses TRBV3-1 (or the pseudogene TRBV3-2) and TRBJ2-1; TRBD1 agrees at 8 bases. What was sequenced was peripheral blood. The receptor's source is a woman aged 60-75 years with acute or convalescent COVID-19. The DNA of the CDR3 is TGTGCCAGCAGCCAAGATCTTCTGGACAGGGACTTAAATGAGCAGTTCTTC. This translates into CASSQDLLDRDLNEQFF.